This T cell receptor beta chain was sequenced for a study of cytomegalovirus exposure and HLA in healthy donors. The overall study: The Caucasian-associated ancestry cluster contained approximately 81% of the approximately 430 genotyped donors.

CDR3 length equals 15 residues. Germline values: CDR1 SEHNR, CDR2 FQNEAQ (reference sequence). Trimming removed 0 bases from V and 2 bases from J, with 10 bases in between. The PCR had 60 Vbeta and 13 Jbeta primers. Method: immunoSEQ multiplex PCR; TCRdb's copy keeps in-frame clones and lacks some. The data show more than 110,000 clones, with roughly 80% seen just once and 8.8% held by the top ten. The clonotype was recovered from a woman in her forties or fifties in good health and CMV-seropositive. Sequenced: PBMCs. The gene calls are TRBV7-9 and TRBJ1-2; D not resolved. CDR3 protein: CASSLAGGENYGYTF. CDR3 in DNA: TGTGCCAGCAGCTTAGCTGGAGGTGAAAACTATGGCTACACCTTC.